These T cell receptor beta chains were read from a single sample in a study of T cell repertoires in cytomegalovirus infection. Each CDR3 protein is one row after TCRdb ran MiXCR on the reads. The repertoire has 500,000 to 600,000 distinct CDR3 sequences, 16% of them found once; the top ten carry 20% to 30%. The sample taken for sequencing was CD8+ T cells from PBMCs. The receptors come from a human donor in good health (CMV status not recorded). Some clones in this sample may be carry-over from other donors' samples. Each CDR3 is given with its conserved first and last residue. D genes are given only for firm matches. Expanded clones are given a class, and other clones once, few, many or no size at all.

cdr3_aa cdr3_nt v_call d_call clone_size j_call
CSARDWTDEAFF TGCAGTGCTAGAGATTGGACAGATGAAGCTTTCTTT TRBV20-1 - - TRBJ1-1
CSVLLGTGDGYTF TGCAGCGTTCTATTAGGGACAGGGGATGGCTACACCTTC TRBV29-1 TRBD1 few TRBJ1-2
CASSASRTDTQYF TGTGCCAGCAGTGCTAGCAGGACAGATACGCAGTATTTT TRBV2 - - TRBJ2-3
CASSTGVRTEAFF TGTGCCAGCAGCACAGGGGTTCGCACTGAAGCTTTCTTT TRBV7-2 TRBD1 many TRBJ1-1
CASSSSGRGNEQFF TGTGCCAGCAGCTCCAGCGGGAGGGGGAATGAGCAGTTCTTC TRBV11-2 TRBD2 many TRBJ2-1
CASSLRGDEQYF TGTGCCAGCAGCTTAAGAGGGGACGAGCAGTACTTC TRBV27 - many TRBJ2-7
CASSYTGSSNQPQHF TGTGCCAGCAGTTATACAGGGTCCAGCAATCAGCCCCAGCATTTT TRBV6-5 - many TRBJ1-5
CASSFPDTSYNEQFF TGCGCCAGCAGCTTTCCGGATACCTCCTACAATGAGCAGTTCTTC TRBV13 - - TRBJ2-1
CASSPAPTVTEAFF TGTGCCAGCAGCCCAGCCCCAACCGTGACTGAAGCTTTCTTT TRBV7-9 - few TRBJ1-1
CASSESGRPPTEALF TGCGCCAGCAGTGAGTCGGGCAGGCCTCCCACTGAAGCTCTCTTT TRBV10-1 - - TRBJ1-1
CSARGGRQGGGQYF TGCAGTGCTAGAGGAGGCAGACAGGGAGGCGGGCAGTACTTC TRBV20-1 - - TRBJ2-7
CASSGPGQPYEQYF TGTGCCAGCAGCGGGCCGGGACAGCCTTACGAGCAGTACTTC TRBV11-1 TRBD1 many TRBJ2-7
CASSQTPQGSSPLHF TGTGCCAGCAGTCAAACCCCACAGGGATCTTCACCCCTCCACTTT TRBV6-1 - many TRBJ1-6
CASSYSRYYEQYF TGTGCCAGCAGTTACTCGAGGTACTACGAGCAGTACTTC TRBV6-2/TRBV6-3 - many TRBJ2-7